The 10 T cell receptor beta chains below were found in one sample sequenced in a study of OX40 agonist ivuxolimab in advanced cancers. Profiled with immunoSEQ multiplex PCR; TCRdb holds only in-frame clones, not every one. The sample comprises roughly 64,000 clones, around 84% of which are singletons, and approximately 2.4% rests with the top ten. Specimen: CD4+ or CD8+ T cells sorted from blood, collected in a trial of the OX40 agonist ivuxolimab. The receptors were sampled from an adult with an advanced solid tumor such as melanoma, head and neck, liver or kidney cancer.

This chain connects TRBV7-9 to TRBJ2-5; possible D gene TRBD2, 6 bases. V gave up 0 bases and J gave up 13 bases, with 15 bases separating them. CDR3 length: 13 residues. CDR1 is SEHNR and CDR2 is FQNEAQ in the germline V gene (reference sequence). The CDR3: CASSLALWGLWYF. The CDR3 region has the DNA TGTGCCAGCAGCTTAGCGCTATGGGGACTCTGGTACTTC.

The chain recombines TRBV7-3 with TRBJ2-2; 8 nucleotides line up with TRBD1. CDR1 is SGHTA, CDR2 FQGTGA, per germline. This CDR3 region has 16 residues. Trimming took 5 bases from V and 2 from J; bases not matched to a gene: 7. The CDR3 here is CASSNQGAGNTGELFF. The CDR3 DNA is TGTGCCAGCAGCAATCAGGGGGCAGGCAACACCGGGGAGCTGTTTTTT.

This clone was observed at least ten times. The rearrangement links TRBV7-2 to TRBJ1-5; 10 nucleotides align to TRBD1. The CDR3 is made up of 14 amino acids. Per germline, CDR1 SGHTA and CDR2 FQGNSA. J lost 4 bases, V lost 5 bases, and 2 bases had no gene match. The CDR3 nucleotides read TGTGCCAGCAGCCCGGACAGGGGGAATCAGCCCCAGCATTTT. It yields the protein CASSPDRGNQPQHF.

This chain uses TRBV11-3 with TRBJ2-7, with D uncertain. The CDR3 totals 13 residues. The ends were cut back, 0 bases at V and 3 bases at J, with 6 bases in the middle. CDR1 and CDR2 from the germline V gene are SGHNT and YENEEA. CDR3 sequence reads: CASSLEANYEQYF. The CDR3 DNA is TGTGCCAGCAGCTTAGAGGCCAACTACGAGCAGTACTTC.

The chain carries TRBV18 and TRBJ2-5; 10 bases match TRBD2. The CDR3 length is 15 residues. CDR1 and CDR2 from the germline V gene are KGHSH and LQKENI. V lost 4 bases to trimming and J lost 3 bases; unmatched junction nucleotides: 5. The CDR3 reads CASSRVGLAEETQYF. The CDR3 DNA reads as TGTGCCAGCTCACGGGTCGGACTAGCGGAAGAGACCCAGTACTTC.

The chain links TRBV29-1 to TRBJ2-1, with D perhaps being TRBD1 or TRBD2 (6 bases each). V lost 4 bases and J 2 bases, leaving 9 bases between the germline ends. This CDR3 is 13 amino acids long. Germline CDR1 is SQVTM and CDR2 is ANQGSEA. The CDR3 coding sequence is TGCAGCGTTGCGCGGGACACCTACAATGAGCAGTTCTTC. Amino acids: CSVARDTYNEQFF.

This chain links TRBV5-1 with TRBJ2-3; 8 nucleotides agree with TRBD2. The germline CDR1 and CDR2 sequences are SGHRS and YFSETQ. The CDR3 runs to 16 residues. The trim removed 4 bases at V and 7 bases at J, leaving 14 bases unmatched. The CDR3 DNA sequence: TGCGCCAGCAGCCCCCAAGGCGGGAGGCCTTTAAATACGCAGTATTTT. This codes for CASSPQGGRPLNTQYF.

The CDR3 spells CASPSRRSRPLNEQFF. The CDR3 nucleotides are TGTGCCAGTCCGAGTCGGAGGTCCCGCCCCCTCAATGAGCAGTTCTTC. The J gene is TRBJ2-1, the V gene TRBV19; TRBD2 is a possible D gene (5 bases). The CDR3 has 16 residues. Per germline, CDR1 LNHDA and CDR2 SQIVND (reference sequence). Trimming took off 8 bases at V and 6 bases at J, with 23 bases between the two ends.

The rearrangement uses TRBV2 and TRBJ1-5; 9 positions match TRBD1. The V and J ends lost 6 bases and 7 bases, in that order; junction bases with no gene match: 7. Germline values: CDR1 SNHLY, CDR2 FYNNEI. This CDR3 has 14 residues. CDR3 bases: TGTGCCAGCAGACGACAGGGGGAGCGACAGCCCCAGCATTTT. Its protein product is CASRRQGERQPQHF.

CDR3 coding DNA: TGTGCCACCAGCAGTTACGGACTGTTGAACACTGAAGCTTTCTTT. The encoded protein is CATSSYGLLNTEAFF. V usage is TRBV15 and J usage is TRBJ1-1; D not certain. Trimming stripped 3 bases from V and 0 bases from J, with 11 bases between. The germline V gene encodes CDR1 LNHNV and CDR2 YYDKDF (reference sequence). The CDR3 totals 15 residues.